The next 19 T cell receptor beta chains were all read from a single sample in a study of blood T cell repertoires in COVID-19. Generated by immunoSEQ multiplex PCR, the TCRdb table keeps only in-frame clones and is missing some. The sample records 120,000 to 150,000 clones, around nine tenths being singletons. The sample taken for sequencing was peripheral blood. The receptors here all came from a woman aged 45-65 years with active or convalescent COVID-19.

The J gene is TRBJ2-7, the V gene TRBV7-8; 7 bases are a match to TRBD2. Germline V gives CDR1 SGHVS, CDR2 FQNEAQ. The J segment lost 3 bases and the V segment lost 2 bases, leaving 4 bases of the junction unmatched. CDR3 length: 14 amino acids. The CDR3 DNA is TGTGCCAGCAGCTTACAGGGAGGGGACTACGAGCAGTACTTC. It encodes CASSLQGGDYEQYF.

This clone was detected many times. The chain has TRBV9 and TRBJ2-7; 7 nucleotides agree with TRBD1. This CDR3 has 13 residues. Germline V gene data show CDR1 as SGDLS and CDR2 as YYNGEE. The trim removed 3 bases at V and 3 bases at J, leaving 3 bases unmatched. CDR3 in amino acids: CASSARDSYEQYF. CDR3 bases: TGTGCCAGCAGCGCCAGGGACAGCTACGAGCAGTACTTC.

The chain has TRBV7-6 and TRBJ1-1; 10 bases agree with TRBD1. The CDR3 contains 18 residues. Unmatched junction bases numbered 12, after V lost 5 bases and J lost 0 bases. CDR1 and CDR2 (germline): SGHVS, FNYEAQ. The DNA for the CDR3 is TGTGCCAGCAGCCCTACCACCGGGACAGGGGACATGAACACTGAAGCTTTCTTT. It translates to CASSPTTGTGDMNTEAFF.

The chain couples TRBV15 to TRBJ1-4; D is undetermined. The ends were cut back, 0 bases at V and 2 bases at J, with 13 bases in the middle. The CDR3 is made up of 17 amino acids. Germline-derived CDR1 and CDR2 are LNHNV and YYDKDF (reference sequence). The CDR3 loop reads CATSRDLMSGTNEKLFF. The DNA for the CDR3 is TGTGCCACCAGCAGAGATTTGATGAGCGGCACTAATGAAAAACTGTTTTTT.

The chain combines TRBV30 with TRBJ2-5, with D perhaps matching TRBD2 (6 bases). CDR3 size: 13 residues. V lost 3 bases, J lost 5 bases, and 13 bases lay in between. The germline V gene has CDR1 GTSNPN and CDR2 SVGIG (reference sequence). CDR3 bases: TGTGCCTGGAGGCTCAAGGGGAGGGAGACCCAGTACTTC. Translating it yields CAWRLKGRETQYF.

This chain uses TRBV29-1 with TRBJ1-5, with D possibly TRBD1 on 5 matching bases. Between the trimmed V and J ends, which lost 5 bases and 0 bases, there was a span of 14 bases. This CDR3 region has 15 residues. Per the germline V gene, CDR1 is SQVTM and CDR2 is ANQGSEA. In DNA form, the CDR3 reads TGCAGCGTTCTTCTTGGGGGGTATAGCAATCAGCCCCAGCATTTT. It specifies CSVLLGGYSNQPQHF.

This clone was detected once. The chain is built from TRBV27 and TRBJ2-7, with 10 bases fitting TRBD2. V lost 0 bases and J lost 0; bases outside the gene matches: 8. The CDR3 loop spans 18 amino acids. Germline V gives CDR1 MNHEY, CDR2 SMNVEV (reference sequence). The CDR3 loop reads CASSLSLRTSGPSYEQYF. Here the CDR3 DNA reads TGTGCCAGCAGTTTATCCCTGAGGACTAGCGGTCCCTCCTACGAGCAGTACTTC.

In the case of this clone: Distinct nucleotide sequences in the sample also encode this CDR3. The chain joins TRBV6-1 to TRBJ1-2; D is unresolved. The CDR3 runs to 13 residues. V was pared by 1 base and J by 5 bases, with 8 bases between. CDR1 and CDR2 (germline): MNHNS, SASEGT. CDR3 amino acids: CASSEGGLYGYTF. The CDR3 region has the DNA TGTGCCAGCAGTGAAGGTGGACTTTATGGCTACACCTTC.

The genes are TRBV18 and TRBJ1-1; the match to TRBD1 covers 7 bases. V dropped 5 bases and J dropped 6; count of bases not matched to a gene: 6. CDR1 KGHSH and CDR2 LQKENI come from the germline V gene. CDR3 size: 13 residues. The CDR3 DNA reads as TGTGCCAGCTCAGCGCCAGGGACAGCTGAAGCTTTCTTT. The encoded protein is CASSAPGTAEAFF.

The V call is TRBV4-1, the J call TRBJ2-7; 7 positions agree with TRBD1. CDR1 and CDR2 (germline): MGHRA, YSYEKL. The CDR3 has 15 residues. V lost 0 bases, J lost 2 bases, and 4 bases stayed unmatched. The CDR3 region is CASSQETGPPYEQYF. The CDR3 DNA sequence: TGCGCCAGCAGCCAAGAGACAGGGCCCCCCTACGAGCAGTACTTC.

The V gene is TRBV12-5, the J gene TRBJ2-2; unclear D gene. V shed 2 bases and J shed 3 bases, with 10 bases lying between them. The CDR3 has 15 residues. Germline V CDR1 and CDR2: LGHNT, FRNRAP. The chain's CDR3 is CASGLTLSYTGELFF. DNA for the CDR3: TGTGCTAGTGGTTTGACACTATCATACACCGGGGAGCTGTTTTTT.

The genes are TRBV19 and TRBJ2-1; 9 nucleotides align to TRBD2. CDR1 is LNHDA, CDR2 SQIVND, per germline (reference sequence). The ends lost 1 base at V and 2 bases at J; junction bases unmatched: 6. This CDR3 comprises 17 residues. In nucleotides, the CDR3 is TGTGCCAGTAGTATAGGATCCAGCGGGAGGACCTACAATGAGCAGTTCTTC. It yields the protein CASSIGSSGRTYNEQFF. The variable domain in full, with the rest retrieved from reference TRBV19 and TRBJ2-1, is DGGITQSPKYLFRKEGQNVTLSCEQNLNHDAMYWYRQDPGQGLRLIYYSQIVNDFQKGDIAEGYSVSREKKESFPLTVTSAQKNPTAFYLCASSIGSSGRTYNEQFFGPGTRLTVL.

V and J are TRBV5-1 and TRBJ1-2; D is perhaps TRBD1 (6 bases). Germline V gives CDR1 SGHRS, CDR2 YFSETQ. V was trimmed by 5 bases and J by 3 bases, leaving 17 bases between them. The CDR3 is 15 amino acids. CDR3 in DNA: TGCGCCAGCAGGGACACAGGGAGACTGTACTATGGCTACACCTTC. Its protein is CASRDTGRLYYGYTF.

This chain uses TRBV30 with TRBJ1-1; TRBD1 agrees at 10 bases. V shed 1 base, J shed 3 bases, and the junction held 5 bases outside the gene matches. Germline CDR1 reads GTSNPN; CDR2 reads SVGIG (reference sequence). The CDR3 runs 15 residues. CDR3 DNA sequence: TGTGCCTGGAGTGCGATCGGACAGGGGGACACTGAAGCTTTCTTT. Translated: CAWSAIGQGDTEAFF.

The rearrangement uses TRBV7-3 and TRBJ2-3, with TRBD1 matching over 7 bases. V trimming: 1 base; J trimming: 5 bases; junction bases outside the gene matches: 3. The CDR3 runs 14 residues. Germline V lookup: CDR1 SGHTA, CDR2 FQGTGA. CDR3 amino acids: CASSLRQGKDTQYF. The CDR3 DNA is TGTGCCAGCAGCTTAAGACAGGGCAAAGATACGCAGTATTTT.

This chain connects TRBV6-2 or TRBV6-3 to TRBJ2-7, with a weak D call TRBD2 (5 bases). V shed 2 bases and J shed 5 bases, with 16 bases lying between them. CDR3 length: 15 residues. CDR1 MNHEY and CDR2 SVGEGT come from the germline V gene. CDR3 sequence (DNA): TGTGCCAGCAGTTACCTTGGACGGGATGGAGACGAGCAGTACTTC. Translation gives CASSYLGRDGDEQYF.

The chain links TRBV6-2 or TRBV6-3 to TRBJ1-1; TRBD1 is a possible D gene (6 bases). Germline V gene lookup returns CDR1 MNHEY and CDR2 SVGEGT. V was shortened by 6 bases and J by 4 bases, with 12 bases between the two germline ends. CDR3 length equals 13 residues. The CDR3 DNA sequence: TGTGCCAGCAGCTTAATCAGGGGCACTGAAGCTTTCTTT. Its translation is CASSLIRGTEAFF.

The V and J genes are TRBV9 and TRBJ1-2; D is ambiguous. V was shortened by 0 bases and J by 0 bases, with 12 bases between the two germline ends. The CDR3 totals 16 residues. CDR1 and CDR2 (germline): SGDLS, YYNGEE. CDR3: CASSVDGKEPNYGYTF. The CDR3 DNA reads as TGTGCCAGCAGCGTAGATGGTAAAGAGCCTAACTATGGCTACACCTTC.

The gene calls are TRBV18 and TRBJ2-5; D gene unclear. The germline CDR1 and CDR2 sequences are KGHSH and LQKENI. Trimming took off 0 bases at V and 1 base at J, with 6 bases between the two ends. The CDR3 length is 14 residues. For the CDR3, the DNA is TGTGCCAGCTCACCACCGGTCAGCCAAGAGACCCAGTACTTC. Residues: CASSPPVSQETQYF.